The rows below give T cell receptor beta chains drawn from one sample of a study of monozygotic twins with inflammatory bowel disease. TCRdb reprocessed the 5' RACE reads and keeps a single row for each CDR3 protein, giving no DNA. Recorded for this sample: about 350,000 distinct CDR3 sequences. The sequenced material came from blood. Receptor source: a human donor with ulcerative colitis or Crohn's disease, or a healthy co-twin of an affected twin (not recorded which). The CDR3 runs from the conserved cysteine through the conserved F or W.

j_gene	v_gene	CDR3aa
TRBJ1-1	TRBV16	CASSRSYTEAFF
TRBJ1-1	TRBV7-9	CASSSRQVTEAFF
TRBJ2-1	TRBV6-2/TRBV6-3	CASSPEGQAYNEQFF
TRBJ2-7	TRBV6-5	CASSYQAGGLGVSYEQYF
TRBJ2-5	TRBV5-1	CASSLRGLAETQYF
TRBJ2-3	TRBV6-1	CASSGAGLFTDTQYF
TRBJ2-7	TRBV20-1	CSARDGGTTPNEQYF
TRBJ2-1	TRBV6-1	CASSENGGIYNEQFF
TRBJ2-7	TRBV25-1	CASSDFGQGSYEQYF
TRBJ1-5	TRBV27	CASSLRGDAGNQPQHF
TRBJ2-5	TRBV20-1	CSAAGLAGLEETQYF
TRBJ2-4	TRBV7-2	CASSPTIRQTKNIQYF
TRBJ1-6	TRBV4-2	CASSQGTGTGSSPLHF
TRBJ1-1	TRBV11-2	CASSLGSFRGNTEAFF
TRBJ2-3	TRBV28	CASRVYRGFADTQYF
TRBJ2-7	TRBV20-1	CSARGPAFYEQYF
TRBJ2-5	TRBV13	CASSPGSLAGGLETQYF
TRBJ2-3	TRBV24-1	CATSDSLAGATDTQYF
TRBJ2-7	TRBV5-4	CASSLGSGRTNEQYF
TRBJ1-1	TRBV20-1	CSARVYRQTNTEAFF
TRBJ1-2	TRBV4-2	CASSQVDVTGGYTF
TRBJ2-4	TRBV12-3/TRBV12-4	CASRKATWTGFIQYF
TRBJ1-4	TRBV28	CASSPGQVEKLFF
TRBJ2-4	TRBV10-3	CAISDGSTGQNIQYF
TRBJ2-4	TRBV5-1	CASRNTGTSGMLAKNMQYF
TRBJ2-7	TRBV28	CASSLLDPRWGTYEQYF
TRBJ1-1	TRBV7-9	CASSPPVPGYEAFF
TRBJ2-5	TRBV7-9	CASSKTGYREETQYF
TRBJ2-1	TRBV12-3/TRBV12-4	CASSWTGLALFF
TRBJ1-1	TRBV7-2	CASSRKGETEAFF
TRBJ2-7	TRBV13	CASSLGTDYEQYF
TRBJ1-1	TRBV20-1	CSARDQGVTEAFF
TRBJ2-1	TRBV15	CATSRDREGYNEQFF
TRBJ1-6	TRBV20-1	CSVGGVSSYNSPLHF
TRBJ2-2	TRBV7-6	CASSLGQGYGELFF
TRBJ1-4	TRBV20-1	CSADMGQGFEKLFF
TRBJ2-7	TRBV20-1	CSASSSMGPGTSLYEQYF
TRBJ2-1	TRBV20-1	CSARVQGFNEQFF
TRBJ2-7	TRBV3-1	CASSQVISVEVHEQYF
TRBJ2-3	TRBV7-2	CASSPSGTADTQYF
TRBJ1-2	TRBV29-1	CSVESGAFGYTF
TRBJ1-1	TRBV7-6	CASSYTTGTGGTEAFF
TRBJ1-3	TRBV28	CASSLPLGSSGNTIYF
TRBJ1-1	TRBV5-1	CASSLAFNTEAFF
TRBJ1-5	TRBV5-1	CASSPNPVYSNQPQHF
TRBJ1-6	TRBV27	CASGGTGGSPLHF